This T cell receptor beta chain was recorded in a study of technical replicates of blood from a handful of donors. The V gene end was trimmed by 1 base and the J gene end by 0 bases; junction bases not matched to a gene: 0. The CDR3 has 16 residues. Profiling relied on immunoSEQ multiplex PCR, and the TCRdb table lists in-frame clones only, not all of them. The table records around 85,000 clones, 85% to 95% of them present only once. The sample taken for sequencing was T cells isolated from PBMCs. This receptor was identified in a human donor in good health. The V gene is TRBV5-3, the J gene TRBJ2-2; 10 bases match TRBD2. TRBV5-3 is known as an ORF, though its function is uncertain. The DNA for the CDR3 is TGTGCCAGAAGCTTGCTAGCGGGAGCGAACACCGGGGAGCTGTTTTTT. As protein: CARSLLAGANTGELFF.